The rows below give T cell receptor beta chains drawn from one sample of a study of cytomegalovirus exposure and HLA in healthy donors. Profiled with immunoSEQ multiplex PCR; TCRdb holds only in-frame clones, not every one. The sample shows roughly 200,000 clones, approximately 84% of them seen only once. Sequencing was performed on PBMCs. The receptors stem from a female donor in good health and CMV-seronegative. The CDR3 runs from the conserved cysteine through the conserved F or W. Fields, in order: CDR3 protein, CDR3 DNA, V gene, clone size, D gene, J gene. D genes are given only for firm matches. The listing skips clone size in some rows; elsewhere it reads once, few, many or a size class.

CDR3aa: CASRIALHRGYGYTF; CDR3nt: TGTGCCAGCCGGATAGCCCTCCACCGGGGGTATGGCTACACCTTC; v_gene: TRBV7-9; abundance: NA; d_gene: NA; j_gene: TRBJ1-2
CDR3aa: CASSVVPGQGSGNTIYF; CDR3nt: TGTGCCAGCAGCGTAGTCCCGGGACAGGGCTCTGGAAACACCATATATTTT; v_gene: TRBV9; abundance: once; d_gene: TRBD1; j_gene: TRBJ1-3
CDR3aa: CASSEISGRNFNEQFF; CDR3nt: TGTGCCAGCAGTGAGATTAGCGGGAGGAACTTCAATGAGCAGTTCTTC; v_gene: TRBV28; abundance: few; d_gene: TRBD2; j_gene: TRBJ2-1
CDR3aa: CASSRGSERNTQYF; CDR3nt: TGTGCCAGCAGTCGGGGGTCGGAACGGAATACGCAGTATTTT; v_gene: TRBV2; abundance: NA; d_gene: NA; j_gene: TRBJ2-3
CDR3aa: CASSYRGSGNTIYF; CDR3nt: TGTGCCAGCAGTTACCGGGGTTCCGGAAACACCATATATTTT; v_gene: TRBV6-5; abundance: NA; d_gene: NA; j_gene: TRBJ1-3
CDR3aa: CAISLDRGYNEQFF; CDR3nt: TGTGCCATCAGCTTGGACAGGGGATACAATGAGCAGTTCTTC; v_gene: TRBV10-3; abundance: NA; d_gene: TRBD1; j_gene: TRBJ2-1
CDR3aa: CASSQDRGTEAFF; CDR3nt: TGCGCCAGCAGCCAGGACAGGGGCACTGAAGCTTTCTTT; v_gene: TRBV4-3; abundance: NA; d_gene: TRBD1; j_gene: TRBJ1-1
CDR3aa: CASSLAQGLSTEAFF; CDR3nt: TGCGCCAGCAGCTTGGCCCAGGGGCTTTCCACTGAAGCTTTCTTT; v_gene: TRBV5-1; abundance: NA; d_gene: NA; j_gene: TRBJ1-1
CDR3aa: CASSYGAGSGANVLTF; CDR3nt: TGTGCCAGCAGTTACGGGGCCGGCTCTGGGGCCAACGTCCTGACTTTC; v_gene: TRBV6-5; abundance: NA; d_gene: NA; j_gene: TRBJ2-6
CDR3aa: CASSSREGGGNEQFF; CDR3nt: TGTGCCAGCAGCTCAAGAGAGGGAGGGGGCAATGAGCAGTTCTTC; v_gene: TRBV11-3; abundance: NA; d_gene: NA; j_gene: TRBJ2-1
CDR3aa: CASGSFTGEAYEQYF; CDR3nt: TGTGCCAGCGGATCGTTCACAGGGGAGGCCTACGAGCAGTACTTC; v_gene: TRBV2; abundance: NA; d_gene: NA; j_gene: TRBJ2-7
CDR3aa: CASTRTGNTEAFF; CDR3nt: TGTGCCAGCACTCGTACGGGGAACACTGAAGCTTTCTTT; v_gene: TRBV6-1; abundance: NA; d_gene: NA; j_gene: TRBJ1-1
CDR3aa: CASSYRVRETQYF; CDR3nt: TGTGCCAGCAGTTACAGGGTGAGAGAGACCCAGTACTTC; v_gene: TRBV11-2; abundance: NA; d_gene: NA; j_gene: TRBJ2-5
CDR3aa: CATSREVRDKTGNTIYF; CDR3nt: TGTGCCACCAGCAGAGAGGTCCGGGACAAAACGGGAAACACCATATATTTT; v_gene: TRBV15; abundance: NA; d_gene: NA; j_gene: TRBJ1-3
CDR3aa: CASSKSVMCGKGQPQHF; CDR3nt: TGTGCCAGCAGCAAAAGCGTCATGTGCGGAAAAGGTCAGCCCCAGCATTTT; v_gene: TRBV21-1; abundance: NA; d_gene: NA; j_gene: TRBJ1-5
CDR3aa: CASSLGTGLWEQFF; CDR3nt: TGTGCCAGCAGCTTAGGGACTGGTCTTTGGGAGCAGTTCTTC; v_gene: TRBV7-8; abundance: NA; d_gene: NA; j_gene: TRBJ2-1
CDR3aa: CASSENRDEKLFF; CDR3nt: TGTGCCAGCAGTGAAAACAGGGACGAAAAACTGTTTTTT; v_gene: TRBV2; abundance: NA; d_gene: NA; j_gene: TRBJ1-4
CDR3aa: CASSVNEAAIYF; CDR3nt: TGTGCCAGCAGTGTAAATGAGGCCGCCATATATTTT; v_gene: TRBV28; abundance: NA; d_gene: NA; j_gene: TRBJ1-3
CDR3aa: CASSLLSSYNEQFF; CDR3nt: TGTGCCAGCAGTTTACTTAGCTCCTACAATGAGCAGTTCTTC; v_gene: TRBV27; abundance: NA; d_gene: NA; j_gene: TRBJ2-1
CDR3aa: CASSRDRIGHQPQHF; CDR3nt: TGTGCCAGCAGCAGGGACAGGATTGGTCATCAGCCCCAGCATTTT; v_gene: TRBV7-9; abundance: NA; d_gene: TRBD1; j_gene: TRBJ1-5
CDR3aa: CASSVAPGLAAQQYF; CDR3nt: TGTGCCAGCAGCGTAGCACCGGGACTAGCGGCCCAGCAGTACTTC; v_gene: TRBV9; abundance: NA; d_gene: TRBD2; j_gene: TRBJ2-7
CDR3aa: CASSSQRGGFYEQYF; CDR3nt: TGTGCCAGCAGCTCACAGCGGGGGGGCTTCTACGAGCAGTACTTC; v_gene: TRBV11-2; abundance: NA; d_gene: TRBD2; j_gene: TRBJ2-7
CDR3aa: CASSPGQGVDYGYTF; CDR3nt: TGTGCCAGCAGCCCGGGACAGGGGGTGGACTATGGCTACACCTTC; v_gene: TRBV5-4; abundance: few; d_gene: TRBD1; j_gene: TRBJ1-2
CDR3aa: CASSLDRGLGNTIYF; CDR3nt: TGTGCCAGCAGCTTGGACAGGGGACTTGGAAACACCATATATTTT; v_gene: TRBV7-8; abundance: NA; d_gene: TRBD1; j_gene: TRBJ1-3
CDR3aa: CASSTNRGLTEAFF; CDR3nt: TGTGCCAGCAGTACAAACAGGGGGTTGACTGAAGCTTTCTTT; v_gene: TRBV28; abundance: NA; d_gene: TRBD1; j_gene: TRBJ1-1
CDR3aa: CASRLARTGNSYEQYF; CDR3nt: TGTGCAAGTCGCTTAGCGAGGACAGGGAACTCCTACGAGCAGTACTTC; v_gene: TRBV12-2; abundance: NA; d_gene: NA; j_gene: TRBJ2-7
CDR3aa: CASRRHSEAFF; CDR3nt: TGTGCCAGCAGGCGGCACTCTGAAGCTTTCTTT; v_gene: TRBV13; abundance: once; d_gene: NA; j_gene: TRBJ1-1
CDR3aa: CASSIGQGSNQPQHF; CDR3nt: TGTGCCAGTAGTATAGGACAGGGGAGCAATCAGCCCCAGCATTTT; v_gene: TRBV19; abundance: few; d_gene: TRBD1; j_gene: TRBJ1-5
CDR3aa: CASSEERYEQYF; CDR3nt: TGTGCCAGCAGTGAAGAGAGATACGAGCAGTACTTC; v_gene: TRBV2; abundance: medium-sized; d_gene: NA; j_gene: TRBJ2-7
CDR3aa: CASSLRRLALLDEQFF; CDR3nt: TGTGCCAGCAGCTTAAGGCGGCTAGCGCTGCTCGATGAGCAGTTCTTC; v_gene: TRBV7-9; abundance: NA; d_gene: NA; j_gene: TRBJ2-1
CDR3aa: CASSPQGPGNRNTIYF; CDR3nt: TGTGCCAGCTCACCACAAGGTCCAGGGAATAGAAACACCATATATTTT; v_gene: TRBV18; abundance: NA; d_gene: NA; j_gene: TRBJ1-3
CDR3aa: CASSSGLARVDEQYF; CDR3nt: TGCGCCAGCAGCTCCGGACTAGCGCGTGTCGACGAGCAGTACTTC; v_gene: TRBV5-1; abundance: once; d_gene: TRBD2; j_gene: TRBJ2-7
CDR3aa: CASSSETSGRAYGPYEQYF; CDR3nt: TGCGCCAGCAGCTCCGAAACTAGCGGGAGGGCCTATGGCCCTTACGAGCAGTACTTC; v_gene: TRBV5-1; abundance: once; d_gene: TRBD2; j_gene: TRBJ2-7
CDR3aa: CASSVGRTRGETQYF; CDR3nt: TGTGCCAGCAGCGTAGGTCGGACTAGAGGAGAGACCCAGTACTTC; v_gene: TRBV9; abundance: NA; d_gene: TRBD2; j_gene: TRBJ2-5
CDR3aa: CASSSEAGWQGIAF; CDR3nt: TGTGCCAGCAGTTCTGAGGCAGGGTGGCAGGGGATAGCTTTT; v_gene: TRBV6-9; abundance: few; d_gene: NA; j_gene: TRBJ1-5
CDR3aa: CASSLEGVGETQYF; CDR3nt: TGCGCCAGCAGCTTGGAGGGGGTCGGAGAGACCCAGTACTTC; v_gene: TRBV5-1; abundance: NA; d_gene: NA; j_gene: TRBJ2-5
CDR3aa: CASSQDYVGQYF; CDR3nt: TGCGCCAGCAGCCAAGACTACGTTGGGCAGTACTTC; v_gene: TRBV5-1; abundance: NA; d_gene: NA; j_gene: TRBJ2-7
CDR3aa: CAWRGGNTIYF; CDR3nt: TGTGCCTGGCGGGGAGGAAACACCATATATTTT; v_gene: TRBV30; abundance: NA; d_gene: NA; j_gene: TRBJ1-3
CDR3aa: CASSPGRITLPYEQYF; CDR3nt: TGTGCCAGCAGCCCAGGGAGGATAACACTTCCCTACGAGCAGTACTTC; v_gene: TRBV5-4; abundance: NA; d_gene: NA; j_gene: TRBJ2-7
CDR3aa: CASNPGQGEAFF; CDR3nt: TGTGCCAGCAATCCCGGACAGGGCGAAGCTTTCTTT; v_gene: TRBV27; abundance: NA; d_gene: TRBD1; j_gene: TRBJ1-1
CDR3aa: CSVEDRGNGANVLTF; CDR3nt: TGCAGCGTTGAAGATCGGGGGAACGGGGCCAACGTCCTGACTTTC; v_gene: TRBV29-1; abundance: NA; d_gene: NA; j_gene: TRBJ2-6
CDR3aa: CASSEETGGPYGYTF; CDR3nt: TGTGCCAGCAGCGAAGAGACAGGGGGTCCCTATGGCTACACCTTC; v_gene: TRBV7-8; abundance: NA; d_gene: TRBD1; j_gene: TRBJ1-2
CDR3aa: CASSYRGLAFF; CDR3nt: TGTGCCAGCAGTTACAGGGGACTAGCTTTCTTT; v_gene: TRBV28; abundance: NA; d_gene: TRBD1; j_gene: TRBJ1-1
CDR3aa: CASSIPYRSGNTIYF; CDR3nt: TGTGCCAGCAGCATACCCTACCGCTCTGGAAACACCATATATTTT; v_gene: TRBV28; abundance: NA; d_gene: NA; j_gene: TRBJ1-3
CDR3aa: CASRDSYTGELFF; CDR3nt: TGTGCCAGCAGGGACAGTTACACCGGGGAGCTGTTTTTT; v_gene: TRBV6-5; abundance: once; d_gene: NA; j_gene: TRBJ2-2
CDR3aa: CASSLFVAGAYNEQFF; CDR3nt: TGTGCCAGCAGCTTATTCGTGGCAGGGGCCTACAATGAGCAGTTCTTC; v_gene: TRBV7-6; abundance: NA; d_gene: NA; j_gene: TRBJ2-1
CDR3aa: CASSSTYEQYF; CDR3nt: TGTGCCAGCAGTTCCACCTACGAGCAGTACTTC; v_gene: TRBV28; abundance: NA; d_gene: NA; j_gene: TRBJ2-7
CDR3aa: CATQSPGTLKQYF; CDR3nt: TGTGCCACCCAGTCTCCCGGGACATTAAAGCAGTACTTC; v_gene: TRBV28; abundance: NA; d_gene: NA; j_gene: TRBJ2-7